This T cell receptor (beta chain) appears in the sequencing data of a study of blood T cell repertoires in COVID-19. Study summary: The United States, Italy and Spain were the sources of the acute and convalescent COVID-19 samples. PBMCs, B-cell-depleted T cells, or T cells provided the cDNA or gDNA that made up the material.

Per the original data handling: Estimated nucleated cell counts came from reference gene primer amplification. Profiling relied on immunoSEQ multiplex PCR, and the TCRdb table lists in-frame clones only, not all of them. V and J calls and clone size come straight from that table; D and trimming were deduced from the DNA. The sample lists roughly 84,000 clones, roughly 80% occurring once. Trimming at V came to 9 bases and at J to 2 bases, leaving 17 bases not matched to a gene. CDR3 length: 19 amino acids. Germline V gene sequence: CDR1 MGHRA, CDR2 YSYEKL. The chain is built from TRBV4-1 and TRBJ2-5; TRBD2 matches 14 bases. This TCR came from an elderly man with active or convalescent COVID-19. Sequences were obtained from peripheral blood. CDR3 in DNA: TGCGCCAGTCGTGGGTCTTGGACTAGCGGGGGGACAATTCAAGAGACCCAGTACTTC. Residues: CASRGSWTSGGTIQETQYF.